This T cell receptor (beta chain) came from a study of cytomegalovirus exposure and HLA in healthy donors. It was with 60 Vbeta and 13 Jbeta primers that the PCR ran. TCRdb keeps only in-frame clones here, not all; method: immunoSEQ multiplex PCR. The repertoire holds over 150,000 clones, with 75% to 85% as singletons. This clone was observed a single time. The junction had 2 bases not matched to a gene; V was cut back by 4 bases and J by 6 bases. Germline V gene lookup returns CDR1 SQVTM and CDR2 ANQGSEA. The CDR3 consists of 12 residues. The source material was PBMCs. The clonotype was recovered from a man aged 45-65 years in good health and CMV-seropositive. The chain links TRBV29-1 to TRBJ2-1, with TRBD2 matching over 8 bases. CDR3 DNA: TGCAGCGTTGTCGGGGGGGCCAATGAGCAGTTCTTC. Amino acid sequence: CSVVGGANEQFF.